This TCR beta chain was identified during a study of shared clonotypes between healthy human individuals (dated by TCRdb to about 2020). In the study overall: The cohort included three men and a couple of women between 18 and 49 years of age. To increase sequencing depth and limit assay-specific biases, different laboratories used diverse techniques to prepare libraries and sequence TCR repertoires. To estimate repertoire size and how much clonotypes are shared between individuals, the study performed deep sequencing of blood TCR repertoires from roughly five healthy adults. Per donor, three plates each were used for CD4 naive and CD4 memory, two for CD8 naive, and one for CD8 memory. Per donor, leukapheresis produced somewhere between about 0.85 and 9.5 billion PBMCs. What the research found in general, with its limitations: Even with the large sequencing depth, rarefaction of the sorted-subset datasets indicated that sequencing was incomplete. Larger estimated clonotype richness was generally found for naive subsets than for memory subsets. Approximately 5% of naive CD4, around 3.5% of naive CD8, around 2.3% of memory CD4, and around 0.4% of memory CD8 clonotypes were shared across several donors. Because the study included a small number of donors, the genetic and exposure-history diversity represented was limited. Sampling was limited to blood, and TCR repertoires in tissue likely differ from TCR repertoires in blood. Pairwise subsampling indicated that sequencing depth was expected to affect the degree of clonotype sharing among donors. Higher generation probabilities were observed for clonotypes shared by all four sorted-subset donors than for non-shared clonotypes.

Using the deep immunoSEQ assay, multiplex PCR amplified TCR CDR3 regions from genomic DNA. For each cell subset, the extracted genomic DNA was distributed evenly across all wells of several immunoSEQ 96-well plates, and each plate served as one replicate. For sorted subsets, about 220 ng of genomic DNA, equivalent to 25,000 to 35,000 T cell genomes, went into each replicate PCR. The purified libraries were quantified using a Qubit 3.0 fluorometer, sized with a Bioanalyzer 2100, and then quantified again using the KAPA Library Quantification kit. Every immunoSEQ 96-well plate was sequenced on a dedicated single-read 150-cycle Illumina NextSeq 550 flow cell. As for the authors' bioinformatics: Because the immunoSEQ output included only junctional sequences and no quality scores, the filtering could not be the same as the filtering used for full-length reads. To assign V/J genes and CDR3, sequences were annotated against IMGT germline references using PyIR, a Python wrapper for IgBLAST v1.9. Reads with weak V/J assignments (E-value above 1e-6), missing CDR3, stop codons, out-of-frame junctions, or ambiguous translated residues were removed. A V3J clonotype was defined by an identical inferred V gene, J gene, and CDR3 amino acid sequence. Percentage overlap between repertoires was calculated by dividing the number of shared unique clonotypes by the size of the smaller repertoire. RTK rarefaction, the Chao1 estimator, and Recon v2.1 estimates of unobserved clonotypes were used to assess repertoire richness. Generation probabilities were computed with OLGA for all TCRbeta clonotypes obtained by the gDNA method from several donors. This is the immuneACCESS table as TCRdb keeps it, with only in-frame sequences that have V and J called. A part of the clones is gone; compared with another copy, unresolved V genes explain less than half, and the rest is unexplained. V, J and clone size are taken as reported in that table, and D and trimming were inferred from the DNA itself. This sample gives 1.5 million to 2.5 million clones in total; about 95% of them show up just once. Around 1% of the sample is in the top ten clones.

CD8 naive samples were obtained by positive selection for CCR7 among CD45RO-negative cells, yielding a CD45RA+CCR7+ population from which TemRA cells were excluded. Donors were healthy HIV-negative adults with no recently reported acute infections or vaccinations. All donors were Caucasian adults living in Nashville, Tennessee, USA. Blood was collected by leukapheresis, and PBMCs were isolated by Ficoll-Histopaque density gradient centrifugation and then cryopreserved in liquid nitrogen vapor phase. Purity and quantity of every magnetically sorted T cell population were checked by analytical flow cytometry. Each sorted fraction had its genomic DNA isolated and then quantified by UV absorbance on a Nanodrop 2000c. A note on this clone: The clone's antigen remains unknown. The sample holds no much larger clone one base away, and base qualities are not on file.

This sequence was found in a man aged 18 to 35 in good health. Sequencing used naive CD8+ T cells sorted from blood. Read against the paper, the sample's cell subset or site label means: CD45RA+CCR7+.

The CDR3 region has the sequence CASSLRTLRSTGELFF. Here is the DNA: TGTGCCAGCAGTCTAAGGACTCTTCGGAGCACCGGGGAGCTGTTTTTT. The rearranged segments are TRBV27 and TRBJ2-2; the best D guess is TRBD2, with 5 bases matching. From cysteine to phenylalanine, the CDR3 is 16 amino acids long. The DNA shown is the 48-base CDR3, in frame from base 1. The germline V gene (reference sequence) provides CDR1 MNHEY and CDR2 SMNVEV. V drops 5 bases and J drops 4 bases, leaving 17 bases in between.